This TCR beta chain was captured by sequencing in a study of blood T cell repertoires in COVID-19. Turning to the study itself: Spain, Italy and the United States supplied samples that represented acute and convalescent COVID-19. Nucleic acid was either cDNA or gDNA, and it came from T cells, B-cell-depleted T cells, or PBMCs.

The authors' processing: Nucleated cell counts were estimated from reference gene primer amplification. TCRdb's copy holds only in-frame clones and misses some; the assay was immunoSEQ multiplex PCR. V, J and clone size were drawn from that table, and D and trimming were deduced from the DNA. The data show 250,000 to 350,000 clones, 86% seen once. The sample comprised peripheral blood. This TCR came from a woman in her thirties with active or convalescent COVID-19.

This CDR3 is CAWSPSLTGKITHEQYF. CDR3 in DNA: TGTGCCTGGAGCCCTTCATTGACAGGGAAGATCACCCACGAGCAGTACTTC. The chain employs TRBV30 and TRBJ2-7; 7 bases map to TRBD1. J gave up 5 bases and V 3 bases, and 19 bases lay outside the gene matches. The germline CDR1 and CDR2 sequences are GTSNPN and SVGIG (reference sequence). The CDR3 loop spans 17 amino acids. The full variable domain, in which reference TRBV30 and TRBJ2-7 provide the parts outside the CDR3, is SQTIHQWPATLVQPVGSPLSLECTVEGTSNPNLYWYRQAAGRGLQLLFYSVGIGQISSEVPQNLSASRPQDRQFILSSKKLLLSDSGFYLCAWSPSLTGKITHEQYFGPGTRLTVT.